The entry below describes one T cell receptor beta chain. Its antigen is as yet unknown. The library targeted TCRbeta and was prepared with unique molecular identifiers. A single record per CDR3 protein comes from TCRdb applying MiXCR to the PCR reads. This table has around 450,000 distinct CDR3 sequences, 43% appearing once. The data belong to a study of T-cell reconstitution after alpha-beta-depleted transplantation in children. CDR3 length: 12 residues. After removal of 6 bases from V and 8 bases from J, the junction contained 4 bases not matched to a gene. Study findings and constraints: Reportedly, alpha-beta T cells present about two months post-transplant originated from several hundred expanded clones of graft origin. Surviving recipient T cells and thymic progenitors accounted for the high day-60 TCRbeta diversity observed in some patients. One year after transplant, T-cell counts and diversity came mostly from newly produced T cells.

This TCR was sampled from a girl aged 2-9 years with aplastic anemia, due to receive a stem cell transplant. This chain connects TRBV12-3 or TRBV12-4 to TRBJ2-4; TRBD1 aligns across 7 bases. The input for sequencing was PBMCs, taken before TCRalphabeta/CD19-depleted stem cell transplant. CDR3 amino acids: CASSTGAHIQYF. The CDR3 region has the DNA TGTGCCAGCAGCACAGGGGCCCACATTCAGTACTTC.